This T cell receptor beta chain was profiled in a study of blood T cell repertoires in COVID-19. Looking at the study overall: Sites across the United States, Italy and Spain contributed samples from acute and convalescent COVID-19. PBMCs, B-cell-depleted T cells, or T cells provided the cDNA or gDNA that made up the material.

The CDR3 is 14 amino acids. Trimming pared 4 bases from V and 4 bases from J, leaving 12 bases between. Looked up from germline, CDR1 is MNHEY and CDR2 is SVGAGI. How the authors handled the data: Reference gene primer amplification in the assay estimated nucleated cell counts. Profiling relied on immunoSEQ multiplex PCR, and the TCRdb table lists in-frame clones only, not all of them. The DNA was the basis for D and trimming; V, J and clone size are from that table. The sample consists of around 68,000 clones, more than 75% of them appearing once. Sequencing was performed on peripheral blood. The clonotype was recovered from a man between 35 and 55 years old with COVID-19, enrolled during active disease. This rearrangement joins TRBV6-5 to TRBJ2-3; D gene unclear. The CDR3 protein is CASSSLYRADTQYF. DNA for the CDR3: TGTGCCAGCAGTTCCTTATACCGGGCAGATACGCAGTATTTT.